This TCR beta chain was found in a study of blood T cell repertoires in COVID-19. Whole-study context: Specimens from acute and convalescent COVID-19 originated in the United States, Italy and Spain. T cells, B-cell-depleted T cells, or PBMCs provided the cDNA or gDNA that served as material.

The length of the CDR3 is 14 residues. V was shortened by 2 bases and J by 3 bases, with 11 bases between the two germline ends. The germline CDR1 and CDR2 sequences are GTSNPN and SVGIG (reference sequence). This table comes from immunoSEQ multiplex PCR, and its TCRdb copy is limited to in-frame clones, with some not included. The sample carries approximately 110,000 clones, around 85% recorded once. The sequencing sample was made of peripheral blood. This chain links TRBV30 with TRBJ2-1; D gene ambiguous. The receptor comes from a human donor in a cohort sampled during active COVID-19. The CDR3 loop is CAWSPQSVYNEQFF. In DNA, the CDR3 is TGTGCCTGGAGTCCCCAATCGGTCTACAATGAGCAGTTCTTC.